Listed below are T cell receptor beta chains from one sample, sequenced in a study of blood T cell repertoires in COVID-19. Clones were read by immunoSEQ multiplex PCR, and TCRdb kept only the in-frame ones, dropping some. The sample shows some 150,000 clones, 70% to 85% of them seen only once. The material sequenced was peripheral blood. The receptors come from a woman older than 75 with acute or convalescent COVID-19. Each CDR3 is given with its conserved first and last residue. The D gene is left open where the match is weak. Expanded clones are given a class, and other clones once, few, many or no size at all.

TRBV7-2	TRBJ2-7	NA	NA	CASSLVADYEQYF	TGTGCCAGCAGCTTAGTGGCGGACTACGAGCAGTACTTC
TRBV5-1	TRBJ1-1	TRBD1	NA	CASSSSTGGRTEAFF	TGCGCCAGCAGCTCTTCGACAGGGGGTCGGACTGAAGCTTTCTTT
TRBV20-1	TRBJ2-1	TRBD2	NA	CSASTGGARSSFNEQFF	TGCAGTGCTAGTACCGGGGGGGCAAGGTCCTCCTTCAATGAGCAGTTCTTC
TRBV9	TRBJ1-2	TRBD1	NA	CASSGEGDRGTNYGYTF	TGTGCCAGCAGCGGCGAGGGAGACAGGGGCACTAACTATGGCTACACCTTC
TRBV12-5	TRBJ1-5	TRBD1	NA	CASGLVPQGVHGPQHF	TGTGCTAGTGGTTTGGTACCACAGGGGGTTCATGGGCCCCAGCATTTT
TRBV11-2	TRBJ1-1	NA	NA	CASSPITGIPSEAFF	TGTGCCAGCAGCCCAATCACAGGGATCCCATCTGAAGCTTTCTTT
TRBV19	TRBJ2-2	TRBD1	NA	CASNDGQGGFGELFF	TGTGCCAGTAACGATGGACAGGGGGGGTTCGGGGAGCTGTTTTTT
TRBV19	TRBJ1-5	TRBD1	NA	CASSLQGAGGSQPQHF	TGTGCCAGTAGCCTTCAGGGGGCCGGGGGATCTCAGCCCCAGCATTTT
TRBV9	TRBJ2-1	NA	NA	CASSPPPDSYNEQFF	TGTGCCAGCAGCCCACCCCCTGACAGTTACAATGAGCAGTTCTTC
TRBV7-3	TRBJ2-3	NA	NA	CASSSKLGTDTQYF	TGTGCCAGCAGCTCTAAACTAGGGACAGATACGCAGTATTTT
TRBV10-3	TRBJ2-7	TRBD1	few	CAISEGTGSSYEQYF	TGTGCCATCAGTGAGGGGACAGGGAGCTCCTACGAGCAGTACTTC
TRBV5-1	TRBJ2-4	NA	NA	CASSLPETEKNIQYF	TGCGCCAGCAGCCTCCCTGAGACAGAGAAAAACATTCAGTACTTC
TRBV7-2	TRBJ1-3	NA	once	CASSFGARSTGNTIYF	TGTGCCAGCAGCTTCGGAGCGCGGTCTACTGGAAACACCATATATTTT
TRBV3-1/TRBV3-2	TRBJ1-5	NA	NA	CASSRTTGLPQHF	TGTGCCAGCAGCCGAACAACAGGGCTGCCCCAGCATTTT
TRBV27	TRBJ1-6	TRBD1	NA	CASRDRDRGLVNNSPLHF	TGTGCCAGCAGAGACCGGGACAGGGGGTTAGTGAATAATTCACCCCTCCACTTT
TRBV10-3	TRBJ2-5	TRBD1	once	CAISTRQGPQETQYF	TGTGCCATCAGCACCCGACAGGGGCCTCAAGAGACCCAGTACTTC
TRBV5-4	TRBJ1-1	NA	NA	CASSLQRENPNTEAFF	TGTGCCAGCAGCTTGCAACGGGAAAATCCGAACACTGAAGCTTTCTTT
TRBV6-1	TRBJ1-3	TRBD1	NA	CASSVTGVPSGNTIYF	TGTGCCAGCAGTGTTACAGGGGTCCCCTCTGGAAACACCATATATTTT
TRBV30	TRBJ2-3	NA	NA	CAWNAGAPTDTQYF	TGTGCCTGGAATGCGGGGGCCCCGACCGATACGCAGTATTTT
TRBV5-5	TRBJ2-7	TRBD1	NA	CASSRGQGSYEQYF	TGTGCCAGCAGCCGAGGACAGGGGTCCTACGAGCAGTACTTC
TRBV2	TRBJ2-5	NA	NA	CASSPGTLSRETQYF	TGTGCCAGCTCCCCCGGGACTCTCTCGCGAGAGACCCAGTACTTC
TRBV7-9	TRBJ2-3	NA	NA	CATVAGSNTDTQYF	TGTGCCACGGTGGCAGGTTCTAACACAGATACGCAGTATTTT
TRBV27	TRBJ1-1	TRBD1	NA	CASSLQGQQAFF	TGTGCCAGCAGTTTACAGGGACAGCAAGCTTTCTTT